This TCR beta chain derives from a study of PD-L1 blockade in urothelial cancer (dated by TCRdb to about 2017). About the full investigation: Every patient began therapy in 2014 and was given atezolizumab 1,200 mg intravenously every 3 weeks. Pretreatment blood TCR-seq was available for about 28 patients, at least one posttreatment blood collection was obtained for around 25 patients, and tumor TCR-seq was available for around 25 patients. Durable clinical benefit was defined as a progression-free survival longer than 6 months, and TCR features were additionally tested against progression-free survival and overall survival. About 85% of the roughly 29 patients were identified as males with urothelial cancer of bladder origin, and a prior smoking history was reported by 18 of 29 patients. In the same patients who had TCR sequencing, pretreatment tumors also underwent whole exome sequencing and RNA sequencing. An ECOG performance status of 0 or 1 was recorded for the patients, and 0 to 3 prior chemotherapy regimens had been received by the patients. Blood samples were analyzed 3 weeks after the start of treatment (second dose) and 6 weeks after the start of treatment. Blood samples gave median yields of approximately 130,000 T cells and 82,636 unique TCRs, along with a median clonality of 0.080. Somatic, immune and clinical correlates of response to PD-L1 blockade with atezolizumab in urothelial cancer were the focus of an exploratory multi-omic analysis. Durable clinical benefit was achieved by nine patients but not by the remaining 20. Pretreatment tumor samples, along with matched peripheral blood collected serially before and after atezolizumab treatment, underwent TCR sequencing. Overall results and qualifications from the work: A pretreatment peripheral blood TCR clonality below the median was linked to improved progression-free and overall survival. At 3 weeks after the start of treatment, tumor-associated TCR clones in peripheral blood had expanded more in patients with durable benefit (n of about 22, p = 0.022). Small sample size (n ≈ 30) and many exploratory analyses mean the results are intended to be hypothesis-generating.

A total of some 30 patients with locally advanced or metastatic urothelial carcinoma, treated at Memorial Sloan Kettering on a trial protocol, made up the cohort. Peripheral blood mononuclear cells were collected pretreatment and during treatment, at between 1 and 8 total time points per patient. The Qiagen DNeasy Blood extraction kit was used to purify genomic DNA from total PBMCs and from tumor samples. PBMCs were collected pretreatment and during treatment, and were isolated and stored as previously described. In regard to this clone: Its antigen is still unknown. Per-base qualities were not stored, and no clone one base away is much larger.

Synthetic TCR analog templates were spiked into each PCR to estimate absolute template abundance from read counts. The immunoSEQ assay used bias-controlled V and J gene primers to amplify TCRbeta CDR3 regions from genomic DNA. Sequencing of rearranged TCRbeta segments was performed at approximately 20X coverage. Concerning the study's data processing: Sequencing errors were corrected by clustering and CDR3s were annotated against IMGT to assign V, D and J genes. Only productive TCRbeta rearrangements were used in downstream analyses, excluding out-of-frame or stop-codon sequences. Clonality was calculated as one minus the Shannon entropy normalized by the log of the number of unique productive sequences. Fisher's exact test with Benjamini-Hochberg correction, using a cutoff of adjusted p below 0.01, was how clones that differed between time points or between blood and tumor were identified. In its TCRdb copy, this immuneACCESS table keeps in-frame sequences only and misses some clones. Where compared with another copy, unresolved V genes explain less than half of these, and the others have no known cause. D and trimming come from the DNA, and the V and J calls and clone size come from that table. This sample lists 75,000 to 90,000 clones; over 80% were detected once. The ten biggest clones cover over 7.5% of the sample.

Via the germline V gene (reference sequence), CDR1 is MNHEY and CDR2 SMNVEV. V and J are trimmed by 5 bases and 2 bases, and the gene matches miss 9 bases of the junction. Its CDR3 holds 16 amino acids, cysteine through phenylalanine. CDR3 DNA is the only sequence kept; it has 48 bases, read in frame from the first base. Sequencing used PBMCs, obtained around atezolizumab (anti-PD-L1) treatment. The clonotype comes from a man aged 65 to 85 with urothelial cancer. Recombination connected TRBV27 to TRBJ2-3; 8 bases in the junction line up with TRBD2. CDR3 loop: CASSIRLATVTDTQYF. In nucleotide form, the sequence is TGTGCCAGCAGTATACGACTAGCGACGGTCACAGATACGCAGTATTTT.